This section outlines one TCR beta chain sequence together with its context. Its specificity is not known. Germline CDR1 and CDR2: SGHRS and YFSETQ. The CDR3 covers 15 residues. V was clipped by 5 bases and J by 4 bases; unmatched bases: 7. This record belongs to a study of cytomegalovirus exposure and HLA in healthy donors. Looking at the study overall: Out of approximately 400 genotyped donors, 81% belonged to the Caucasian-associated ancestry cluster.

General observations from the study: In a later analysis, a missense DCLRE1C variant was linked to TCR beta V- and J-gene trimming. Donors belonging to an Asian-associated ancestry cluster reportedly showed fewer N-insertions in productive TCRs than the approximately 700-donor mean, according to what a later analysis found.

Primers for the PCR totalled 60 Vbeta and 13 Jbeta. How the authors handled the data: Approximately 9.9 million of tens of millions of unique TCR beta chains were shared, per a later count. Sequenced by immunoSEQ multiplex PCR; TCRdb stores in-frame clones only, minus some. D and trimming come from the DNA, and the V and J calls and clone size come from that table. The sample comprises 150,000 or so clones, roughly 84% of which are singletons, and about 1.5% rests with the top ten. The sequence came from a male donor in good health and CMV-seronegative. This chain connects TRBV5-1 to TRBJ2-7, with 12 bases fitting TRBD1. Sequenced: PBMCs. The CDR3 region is CASSRGTGGVYEQYF. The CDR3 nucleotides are TGCGCCAGCAGTAGAGGGACAGGGGGCGTTTACGAGCAGTACTTC.